Each of the 20 T cell receptor beta chains below was sequenced from the same sample in a study of T cell repertoires in cytomegalovirus infection. MiXCR, run by TCRdb on the reads, gives a single entry per CDR3 protein. The sample carries roughly 190,000 distinct CDR3 sequences, roughly 9.8% recorded once. Sequencing was performed on PBMCs. These receptors originate from a human donor in good health (CMV status not recorded). Some clones in this sample may be carry-over from other donors' samples.

In this sample, this clonotype turned up a few times. This chain uses TRBV7-2 with TRBJ1-2, with 9 bases identical to TRBD1. Trimming took 4 bases from V and 8 from J; bases not matched to a gene: 5. Germline CDR1 reads SGHTA; CDR2 reads FQGNSA. The CDR3 runs 13 residues. CDR3 bases: TGTGCCAGCAGCTCCGGGACAGGGTGGGGCTACACCTTC. Translated: CASSSGTGWGYTF. Looking up the rest from reference TRBV7-2 and TRBJ1-2 gives the full variable domain: GAGVSQSPSNKVTEKGKDVELRCDPISGHTALYWYRQSLGQGLEFLIYFQGNSAPDKSGLPSDRFSAERTGGSVSTLTIQRTQQEDSAVYLCASSSGTGWGYTFGSGTRLTVV.

This clonotype came up a few times. V gene TRBV29-1 combines with J gene TRBJ2-3, with 15 bases matching TRBD2. After removal of 3 bases from V and 1 base from J, the junction contained 2 bases not matched to a gene. Germline V gene sequence: CDR1 SQVTM, CDR2 ANQGSEA. The CDR3 covers 16 residues. The chain's CDR3 is CSVDGTSGRRTDTQYF. The DNA for the CDR3 is TGCAGCGTTGATGGGACTAGCGGGAGGCGCACAGATACGCAGTATTTT.

The sample holds many counts of this clonotype. This sequence joins TRBV7-2 and TRBJ1-5, with TRBD1 as a possible D gene (5 bases). The CDR3 contains 17 residues. Germline CDR1 and CDR2: SGHTA and FQGNSA. V lost 5 bases and J 2 bases, leaving 19 bases between the germline ends. The CDR3 is CASSQHAVTQGNQPQHF. The CDR3 nucleotides read TGTGCCAGCAGCCAACATGCCGTGACACAGGGCAATCAGCCCCAGCATTTT.

This clonotype has ten or more counts. The chain is built from TRBV28 and TRBJ1-4; perhaps TRBD1 as D (6 bases). The V end was cut by 2 bases, the J end by 8 bases, with 12 bases between. The CDR3 is 14 amino acids. Germline V gene data show CDR1 as MDHEN and CDR2 as SYDVKM. In nucleotides, the CDR3 is TGTGCCAGCAGTTTAAACGGGGGCGGCGAAAAACTGTTTTTT. Its translation is CASSLNGGGEKLFF. Looking up the rest from reference TRBV28 and TRBJ1-4 gives the full variable domain: DVKVTQSSRYLVKRTGEKVFLECVQDMDHENMFWYRQDPGLGLRLIYFSYDVKMKEKGDIPEGYSVSREKKERFSLILESASTNQTSMYLCASSLNGGGEKLFFGSGTQLSVL.

Ten or more counts support this clonotype. CDR3 nucleotides: TGTGCCAGCAGTACCGGGGGGATTAGCAATCAGCCCCAGCATTTT. Translation: CASSTGGISNQPQHF. This chain links TRBV7-9 with TRBJ1-5, with a possible D match to TRBD1 (5 bases). V lost 6 bases, J lost 0 bases, and 12 bases lay in between. The CDR3 sequence is 15 residues long. Germline-derived CDR1 and CDR2 are SEHNR and FQNEAQ (reference sequence).

This clonotype was recorded at least ten times. The chain has TRBV28 and TRBJ2-1; TRBD2 matches at 10 bases. Per the germline V gene, CDR1 is MDHEN and CDR2 is SYDVKM. This CDR3 spans 14 amino acids. V was pared by 3 bases and J by 5 bases, with 1 base of the junction left unmatched. The CDR3 loop reads CASSFLAGDNEQFF. CDR3 sequence (DNA): TGTGCCAGCAGTTTTCTAGCGGGAGACAATGAGCAGTTCTTC. The full variable domain, with the rest looked up from reference TRBV28 and TRBJ2-1, is DVKVTQSSRYLVKRTGEKVFLECVQDMDHENMFWYRQDPGLGLRLIYFSYDVKMKEKGDIPEGYSVSREKKERFSLILESASTNQTSMYLCASSFLAGDNEQFFGPGTRLTVL.

In its sample, this clonotype was seen many times. CDR3 sequence: CASSLGLRRETQYF. The CDR3, as DNA: TGTGCCAGCAGCTTAGGGTTGAGGAGAGAGACCCAGTACTTC. V and J are TRBV7-8 and TRBJ2-5, with D hard to call. The CDR3 is made up of 14 amino acids. Germline V gives CDR1 SGHVS, CDR2 FQNEAQ. The V gene lost 1 base and the J gene lost 4 bases, with 10 bases spanning the gap.

This clonotype was counted only a few times. V gene TRBV5-5 combines with J gene TRBJ1-4; D unclear. The CDR3 loop spans 16 amino acids. Germline V CDR1 and CDR2: SGHKS, YYEKEE (reference sequence). The ends were cut back, 3 bases at V and 5 bases at J, with 17 bases in the middle. CDR3 in DNA: TGTGCCAGCAGCTCCTGGACGGCCCGCCCCAATGAAAAACTGTTTTTT. The encoded protein is CASSSWTARPNEKLFF.

This chain links TRBV20-1 with TRBJ1-5; a possible D gene is TRBD1 (6 bases). The CDR3 spans 16 residues. V dropped 5 bases and J dropped 0 bases, with 17 bases sitting between them. Germline V lookup: CDR1 DFQATT, CDR2 SNEGSKA (reference sequence). The CDR3 coding sequence is TGCAGTGCTCGGTGGGCCGGGACAAGTAGCAATCAGCCCCAGCATTTT. Amino acid sequence: CSARWAGTSSNQPQHF.

V usage is TRBV4-3 and J usage is TRBJ1-4; no definite D call. The CDR3 has 12 amino acids. Looked up from germline, CDR1 is LGHNA and CDR2 is YSLEER. V was cut by 1 base and J by 8 bases, with 5 bases left in between. CDR3 nucleotide sequence: TGCGCCAGCAGCCAAGTTCGGGAAAAACTGTTTTTT. As protein: CASSQVREKLFF.

The chain joins TRBV20-1 to TRBJ1-1; D unclear. CDR1 DFQATT and CDR2 SNEGSKA come from the germline V gene (reference sequence). V gave up 5 bases and J gave up 0 bases, with 7 bases separating them. The length of the CDR3 is 12 residues. CDR3 loop: CSASNLNTEAFF. The DNA for the CDR3 is TGCAGTGCTTCAAACTTGAACACTGAAGCTTTCTTT.

This clonotype was observed many times. The chain combines TRBV7-9 with TRBJ1-4; 7 bases line up with TRBD1. Germline V gene sequence: CDR1 SEHNR, CDR2 FQNEAQ (reference sequence). Unmatched junction bases numbered 3, after V lost 5 bases and J lost 0 bases. There are 15 residues in the CDR3. CDR3 in DNA: TGTGCCAGCAGCGAAGGACAGGCAACTAATGAAAAACTGTTTTTT. Translation: CASSEGQATNEKLFF. The complete variable domain, with remaining parts taken from reference TRBV7-9 and TRBJ1-4, reads DTGVSQNPRHKITKRGQNVTFRCDPISEHNRLYWYRQTLGQGPEFLTYFQNEAQLEKSRLLSDRFSAERPKGSFSTLEIQRTEQGDSAMYLCASSEGQATNEKLFFGSGTQLSVL.

The rearrangement uses TRBV7-4 and TRBJ2-7; D possibly corresponds to TRBD2 (6 bases). Trimming took off 5 bases at V and 7 bases at J, with 12 bases between the two ends. Looked up from germline, CDR1 is SGHVT and CDR2 is SQSDAQ. The CDR3 runs to 12 residues. In DNA, the CDR3 is TGTGCCAGCAGCACCGGGGGAAGGGAGCAGTACTTC. This sequence encodes CASSTGGREQYF. Complete variable domain (other parts from reference TRBV7-4 and TRBJ2-7): GAGVSQSPRYKVAKRGRDVALRCDSISGHVTLYWYRQTLGQGSEVLTYSQSDAQRDKSGRPSGRFSAERPERSVSTLKIQRTEQGDSAVYLCASSTGGREQYFGPGTRLTVT.

This clonotype was detected only a few times. The rearrangement joins TRBV6-5 to TRBJ2-3; D may be TRBD1 or TRBD2 (7 bases each). The CDR3 consists of 17 residues. The V end lost 2 bases, the J end lost 3 bases, and 18 bases lay between the germline ends. Germline V gives CDR1 MNHEY, CDR2 SVGAGI. The CDR3 protein is CASSYDPRQGGTDTQYF. The CDR3 DNA sequence: TGTGCCAGCAGTTACGATCCCCGACAGGGAGGGACAGATACGCAGTATTTT.

This clonotype was observed at least ten times. The rearrangement uses TRBV20-1 and TRBJ2-2, with TRBD2 identical over 13 bases. Per the germline V gene, CDR1 is DFQATT and CDR2 is SNEGSKA (reference sequence). The trim removed 1 base at V and 1 base at J, leaving 9 bases unmatched. The CDR3 spans 19 residues. The CDR3 DNA is TGCAGTGCTAGAGCGACTAGCGGGAGGCAGGACTTGAACACCGGGGAGCTGTTTTTT. The encoded protein is CSARATSGRQDLNTGELFF.

This clonotype was detected ten times or more. The chain recombines TRBV7-3 with TRBJ1-6; no clear D gene. Germline V gene lookup returns CDR1 SGHTA and CDR2 FQGTGA. V was clipped by 8 bases and J by 7 bases, with 12 bases between them. The CDR3 length is 13 residues. This CDR3 reads CASAGKRNSPLHF. In DNA, the CDR3 is TGTGCCAGCGCCGGGAAGAGGAATTCACCCCTCCACTTT.

The chain has TRBV12-3 or TRBV12-4 and TRBJ2-2, with TRBD2 matching 7 bases. The V and J ends lost 0 bases and 4 bases, in that order; junction bases with no gene match: 5. CDR3 size: 16 residues. Here the CDR3 reads CASSLAGGHGTGELFF. CDR3 nucleotides: TGTGCCAGCAGTTTAGCGGGAGGGCACGGCACCGGGGAGCTGTTTTTT.

This clonotype was detected ten times or more. The chain is built from TRBV5-1 and TRBJ2-3; either TRBD1 or TRBD2 may fit D (5 bases each). Germline CDR1 reads SGHRS; CDR2 reads YFSETQ. The CDR3 length is 14 residues. V lost 2 bases and J 4 bases, leaving 11 bases between the germline ends. The CDR3 nucleotides read TGCGCCAGCAGCTTCAGAGGGGTTGCAGATACGCAGTATTTT. This encodes CASSFRGVADTQYF. Combining the CDR3 with reference TRBV5-1 and TRBJ2-3 gives the whole variable domain KAGVTQTPRYLIKTRGQQVTLSCSPISGHRSVSWYQQTPGQGLQFLFEYFSETQRNKGNFPGRFSGRQFSNSRSEMNVSTLELGDSALYLCASSFRGVADTQYFGPGTRLTVL.

Many counts were recorded for this clonotype. V and J are TRBV7-2 and TRBJ1-2; 9 nucleotides match TRBD1. Germline V gene data show CDR1 as SGHTA and CDR2 as FQGNSA. After removal of 1 base from V and 7 bases from J, the junction contained 4 bases not matched to a gene. The CDR3 has 14 residues. CDR3 sequence: CASSLGDREAGYTF. The CDR3 DNA follows: TGTGCCAGCAGCTTAGGGGACAGGGAAGCTGGCTACACCTTC.

Of note for this clonotype: Given a much more abundant clone one base away, this may be a read error. The chain joins TRBV11-3 to TRBJ2-5; D possibly matches TRBD1 or TRBD2 (5 bases each). Germline V gene lookup returns CDR1 SGHNT and CDR2 YENEEA. The CDR3 totals 14 residues. The CDR3 sequence is CASSPHQGAEPQYF. As DNA, the CDR3 is TGTGCCAGCAGCCCCCACCAGGGAGCAGAGCCCCAGTACTTC.